Presented here are 22 T cell receptor beta chains from one specimen sequenced in a study of shared clonotypes between healthy human individuals. The method was immunoSEQ multiplex PCR; TCRdb's version includes in-frame clones alone and lacks a portion of them. Of about 710,000 clones in the sample, roughly 72% were seen once. The sample comprised memory CD4+ T cells sorted from blood. As for subset: CD45RA-negative fraction. Every receptor here comes from a woman aged 25 to 45 in good health.

The chain carries TRBV5-1 and TRBJ2-3, with a possible D match to TRBD2 (5 bases). Germline V lookup: CDR1 SGHRS, CDR2 YFSETQ. This CDR3 is built from 17 residues. Trimming took 2 bases from V and 5 from J, leaving 21 bases between them. CDR3 in DNA: TGCGCCAGCAGCTTTTATGGGGAGTACGGGTCTGGAGATACGCAGTATTTT. Its protein is CASSFYGEYGSGDTQYF.

This clone showed up just a few times. The chain uses TRBV9 and TRBJ2-3, with D perhaps matching TRBD1 (5 bases). Trimming removed 0 bases at V and 11 bases at J, with 10 bases between. In germline, CDR1 is SGDLS, CDR2 YYNGEE. The CDR3 is 12 residues long. The CDR3 DNA follows: TGTGCCAGCAGCGTAGAGGGGCTGATGCAGTATTTT. This sequence encodes CASSVEGLMQYF.

Of note for this clone: The sample has other DNA sequences that encode this CDR3 too. This chain links TRBV20-1 with TRBJ2-1, with D unclear. The germline CDR1 and CDR2 sequences are DFQATT and SNEGSKA (reference sequence). The CDR3 has 11 residues. V gave up 2 bases and J gave up 4 bases, with 3 bases separating them. The CDR3 is CSARQYNEQFF. The CDR3, as DNA: TGCAGTGCTAGACAATACAATGAGCAGTTCTTC.

The CDR3 DNA follows: TGTGCCAGCAGTTCAAAATTCGGAGGGAAGGGAACTGAAGCTTTCTTT. This sequence encodes CASSSKFGGKGTEAFF. The chain recombines TRBV27 with TRBJ1-1; no clear D. The CDR3 sequence is 16 residues long. V gave up 4 bases and J gave up 5 bases, with 20 bases separating them. The germline gives CDR1 MNHEY, CDR2 SMNVEV (reference sequence).

V usage is TRBV2 and J usage is TRBJ2-4; 11 nucleotides align to TRBD1. The CDR3 loop spans 15 amino acids. Germline CDR1 SNHLY, CDR2 FYNNEI. Trimming took 6 bases from V and 7 from J; bases not matched to a gene: 8. DNA of the CDR3: TGTGCCAGCAGCGGAGGACAGGGGGCCTTCAACATTCAGTACTTC. This encodes CASSGGQGAFNIQYF. The complete variable domain, with remaining parts taken from reference TRBV2 and TRBJ2-4, reads EPEVTQTPSHQVTQMGQEVILRCVPISNHLYFYWYRQILGQKVEFLVSFYNNEISEKSEIFDDQFSVERPDGSNFTLKIRSTKLEDSAMYFCASSGGQGAFNIQYFGAGTRLSVL.

The gene calls are TRBV10-3 and TRBJ2-5; D is perhaps TRBD1 or TRBD2 (5 bases each). V dropped 6 bases and J dropped 4 bases, with 18 bases sitting between them. The CDR3 sequence is 15 residues long. Germline CDR1 ENHRY, CDR2 SYGVKD. The CDR3 DNA reads TGTGCCATCAGAGGGGACGGCCCAAAAGGAGAGACCCAGTACTTC. It encodes CAIRGDGPKGETQYF.

The rearrangement joins TRBV7-2 to TRBJ2-5; D remains unclear. CDR1 is SGHTA and CDR2 is FQGNSA in the germline V gene. V was shortened by 3 bases and J by 1 base, with 9 bases between the two germline ends. The CDR3 consists of 14 residues. The CDR3 spells CASSFFGFQETQYF. The DNA of the CDR3 is TGTGCCAGCAGCTTTTTCGGCTTCCAAGAGACCCAGTACTTC.

This clone was seen repeatedly, ten times or more. Other nucleotide sequences from this sample produce the same CDR3. The chain employs TRBV19 and TRBJ1-2; D unresolved. The V end lost 2 bases, the J end lost 4 bases, and 11 bases lay between the germline ends. Germline V gene data show CDR1 as LNHDA and CDR2 as SQIVND (reference sequence). There are 14 residues in the CDR3. The DNA of the CDR3 is TGTGCCAGTAGTATATCAGGATTCGGCTATGGCTACACCTTC. It codes for CASSISGFGYGYTF.

This clone showed up just a few times. This chain connects TRBV27 to TRBJ2-5, with 13 bases matching TRBD2. J was trimmed by 5 bases and V by 8 bases; bases with no gene match: 5. Germline V gene data show CDR1 as MNHEY and CDR2 as SMNVEV (reference sequence). The CDR3 is 14 amino acids. CDR3 coding DNA: TGTGCCAGCCGAACACTAGCGGGAGGGGAGACCCAGTACTTC. Translating it yields CASRTLAGGETQYF.

Details on this clone: Because it lacks the conserved phenylalanine or tryptophan at the end, this CDR3 is likely a read error. No DNA is shown, since the ends of the CDR3 on it are uncertain; the CDR3 is the one TCRdb lists. This chain joins TRBV5-8 and TRBJ1-2; the DNA was not used to check the table's D call, TRBD1. Germline-derived CDR1 and CDR2 are SGHTS and YDEGEE. The CDR3 is 12 amino acids in total, end residues counted. CDR3 amino acids: CASSFGTGNVAL.

With regard to this clone: Possible read error: a much larger clone is one base away. Other DNA sequences from this sample encode an identical CDR3 as well. The chain has TRBV14 and TRBJ2-7; the D gene could be TRBD1 or TRBD2 (5 bases each). V was cut by 6 bases and J by 3 bases, with 12 bases left in between. The CDR3 is 13 amino acids. Germline V gene lookup returns CDR1 SGHDN and CDR2 FVKESK. As DNA, the CDR3 is TGTGCCAGCAGTCCCGGGACCCTCTACGAGCAGTACTTC. It is translated as CASSPGTLYEQYF.

This rearrangement joins TRBV28 to TRBJ2-7; no clear D. Germline loops: CDR1 MDHEN, CDR2 SYDVKM. This CDR3 region has 15 residues. V was clipped by 4 bases and J by 4 bases, with 17 bases between them. CDR3 protein: CASSSWANALYEQYF. The CDR3 coding sequence is TGTGCCAGCAGTTCCTGGGCCAACGCACTTTACGAGCAGTACTTC.

This chain joins TRBV6-1 and TRBJ2-7; D is uncertain. CDR1 MNHNS and CDR2 SASEGT come from the germline V gene. The V and J ends lost 2 bases and 2 bases respectively, with 19 bases between them. The CDR3 runs to 17 residues. In nucleotides, the CDR3 is TGTGCCAGCAGTGAATCAAGCCCTGGGAATCCCGCCTACGAGCAGTACTTC. Translation gives CASSESSPGNPAYEQYF.

This clone showed up many times. This sample includes further DNA sequences coding for the same CDR3. The chain recombines TRBV28 with TRBJ1-2, with D hard to call. There are 11 residues in the CDR3. The V end was cut by 8 bases, the J end by 2 bases, with 6 bases between. Germline assignment: CDR1 MDHEN and CDR2 SYDVKM. This CDR3 reads CASGVNYGYTF. The CDR3 DNA is TGTGCCAGCGGCGTGAACTATGGCTACACCTTC.

This chain links TRBV5-6 with TRBJ1-1; tentatively, D is TRBD1 (5 bases). The CDR3 has 16 amino acids. Germline V gene sequence: CDR1 SGHDT, CDR2 YYEEEE. V shed 4 bases and J shed 0 bases, with 16 bases lying between them. CDR3 bases: TGTGCCAGCAGCGGTTGGGGGACCGCCTTGAACACTGAAGCTTTCTTT. It is translated as CASSGWGTALNTEAFF.

Here the CDR3 reads CASSEASLYIQYF. The CDR3 nucleotides read TGTGCCAGCAGTGAAGCCAGCCTTTACATTCAGTACTTC. This chain joins TRBV2 and TRBJ2-4; no definite D call. Germline loops: CDR1 SNHLY, CDR2 FYNNEI. Trimming left V 0 bases short and J 8 bases short, with 8 bases between. There are 13 residues in the CDR3. The whole variable domain, filled in from reference TRBV2 and TRBJ2-4, reads EPEVTQTPSHQVTQMGQEVILRCVPISNHLYFYWYRQILGQKVEFLVSFYNNEISEKSEIFDDQFSVERPDGSNFTLKIRSTKLEDSAMYFCASSEASLYIQYFGAGTRLSVL.

This clone was counted ten times or more. The chain is built from TRBV11-2 and TRBJ1-2; perhaps TRBD1 as D (6 bases). Looked up from germline, CDR1 is SGHAT and CDR2 is FQNNGV. V was cut by 0 bases and J by 8 bases, with 13 bases left in between. CDR3 length: 14 amino acids. The CDR3 region has the DNA TGTGCCAGCAGCTTAGATCAGGGGACGGGCGGCTACACCTTC. It is translated as CASSLDQGTGGYTF.

This clone was detected ten times or more. This chain uses TRBV19 with TRBJ2-3, with unresolved D. V was pared by 5 bases and J by 2 bases, with 8 bases between. The CDR3 length is 13 residues. CDR1 and CDR2 (germline): LNHDA, SQIVND (reference sequence). This CDR3 reads CASSPSLTDTQYF. CDR3 sequence (DNA): TGTGCCAGTAGTCCCTCCCTCACAGATACGCAGTATTTT.

This clone came up a few times. The J gene is TRBJ1-2, the V gene TRBV28; no firm D call. The germline V gene has CDR1 MDHEN and CDR2 SYDVKM. Trimming left V 5 bases short and J 1 base short, with 14 bases between. The CDR3 consists of 15 residues. Here the CDR3 reads CASSPPGTLNYGYTF. The CDR3 nucleotides read TGTGCCAGCAGTCCCCCCGGCACTCTTAACTATGGCTACACCTTC.

The J gene is TRBJ1-2, the V gene TRBV23-1; D uncertain. TRBV23-1 is labeled an ORF, and its function is uncertain. V was cut by 3 bases and J by 8 bases, with 7 bases left in between. CDR3 size: 11 residues. CDR3 DNA sequence: TGCGCCAGCAGTCACCGAACCGGCTACACCTTC. As protein: CASSHRTGYTF.

The count of this clone is one. The chain combines TRBV28 with TRBJ1-3; D is ambiguous. Trimming removed 8 bases at V and 4 bases at J, with 6 bases between. The CDR3 loop spans 11 amino acids. The germline gives CDR1 MDHEN, CDR2 SYDVKM. CDR3 in amino acids: CASCLGNTIYF. CDR3 sequence (DNA): TGTGCCAGCTGCCTAGGAAACACCATATATTTT.

This chain links TRBV2 with TRBJ1-5; maybe TRBD1 (6 bases). From germline, CDR1 is SNHLY and CDR2 FYNNEI. The CDR3 extends over 15 amino acids. The V and J ends lost 1 base and 5 bases respectively, with 12 bases between them. DNA for the CDR3: TGTGCCAGCAGTGAAGGGCAGGGGTGGGATCAGCCCCAGCATTTT. It translates to CASSEGQGWDQPQHF.